These T cell receptor beta chains were read from a single sample in a study of high-grade serous ovarian cancer treatment subgroups. Assay used: immunoSEQ multiplex PCR; TCRdb lists only in-frame clones, some missing. Found here are 5,500 to 6,000 clones, under 80% of them singletons; the top ten hold about 8%. The source material was tumor tissue. The receptors originated from a human donor with high-grade serous ovarian cancer. Each CDR3 is given with its conserved first and last residue. D genes are given only for firm matches. Size values are once, few and many counts, or a class for expanded clones, and some rows have none.

V: TRBV18; size: -; D: TRBD2; J: TRBJ2-5; DNA: TGTGCCAGCTCTCGTGCGGGGGTCCAAGAGACCCAGTACTTC; CDR3: CASSRAGVQETQYF
V: TRBV2; size: -; D: -; J: TRBJ2-2; DNA: TGTGCCAGCAGTCAAAGGGCCGGGGAGCTGTTTTTT; CDR3: CASSQRAGELFF
V: TRBV11-2; size: -; D: TRBD2; J: TRBJ2-5; DNA: TGTGCCAGCACCCACACTAGCGGGGGGGCAGAGGAGCAGTACTTC; CDR3: CASTHTSGGAEEQYF
V: TRBV2; size: few; D: -; J: TRBJ1-1; DNA: TGTGCCAGCAGTGACCAGGGGCCTGAAGCTTTCTTT; CDR3: CASSDQGPEAFF
V: TRBV5-4; size: -; D: -; J: TRBJ1-3; DNA: TGTGCCAGCAGCTTGGACCGGGACAAGGGAAACACCATATATTTT; CDR3: CASSLDRDKGNTIYF
V: TRBV5-1; size: -; D: TRBD2; J: TRBJ2-4; DNA: TGCGCCAGCAGCTTTCTCCCTGCGACTAGCGGGGGGGCGGCGGACATTCAGTACTTC; CDR3: CASSFLPATSGGAADIQYF
V: TRBV25-1; size: -; D: -; J: TRBJ2-3; DNA: TGTGCCAGCAGTCACGCCAGCCCAGATACGCAGTATTTT; CDR3: CASSHASPDTQYF
V: TRBV6-1; size: -; D: -; J: TRBJ2-7; DNA: TGTGCCAGCAGTGAGGAACAGGGCTTATCCTACGAGCAGTACTTC; CDR3: CASSEEQGLSYEQYF
V: TRBV7-2; size: -; D: -; J: TRBJ1-5; DNA: TGTGCCAGCAGCCCGGGACAACAGCCCCAGCATTTT; CDR3: CASSPGQQPQHF
V: TRBV6-6; size: few; D: -; J: TRBJ2-7; DNA: TGTGCCAGCTGGCCAGGAGGGGTCGAGCAGTACTTC; CDR3: CASWPGGVEQYF
V: TRBV2; size: medium-sized; D: -; J: TRBJ1-1; DNA: TGTGCCAGCAGTTATGACACTGAAGCTTTCTTT; CDR3: CASSYDTEAFF
V: TRBV5-1; size: -; D: -; J: TRBJ2-5; DNA: TGCGCCAGCAGCTTAAACCAGGGGGAGACCCAGTACTTC; CDR3: CASSLNQGETQYF
V: TRBV21-1; size: -; D: -; J: TRBJ1-2; DNA: TGTGCCAGCAGCTCACTGGAGGGTGGCTACACCTTC; CDR3: CASSSLEGGYTF
V: TRBV6-1; size: -; D: -; J: TRBJ1-5; DNA: TGTGCCAGCAGTGTGCAGTATACCAGCAATCAGCCCCAGCATTTT; CDR3: CASSVQYTSNQPQHF
V: TRBV5-1; size: -; D: TRBD1; J: TRBJ2-3; DNA: TGCGCCAGCAGCAAGACAGGGGCCACAGATACGCAGTATTTT; CDR3: CASSKTGATDTQYF
V: TRBV7-2; size: -; D: -; J: TRBJ1-4; DNA: TGTGCCAGCAGCTTAGGGGGGTGGGGAACTAATGAAAAACTGTTTTTT; CDR3: CASSLGGWGTNEKLFF
V: TRBV27; size: -; D: -; J: TRBJ2-2; DNA: TGTGCCAGCAGTTTTAGGGGGACCAACACCGGGGAGCTGTTTTTT; CDR3: CASSFRGTNTGELFF
V: TRBV7-6; size: -; D: -; J: TRBJ1-1; DNA: TGTGCCAGCAGCTTAAATCCGGGTGCTGAAGCTTTCTTT; CDR3: CASSLNPGAEAFF
V: TRBV7-9; size: few; D: -; J: TRBJ2-7; DNA: TGTGCCAGCAGCCCCGGGACCTCCTACGAGCAGTACTTC; CDR3: CASSPGTSYEQYF
V: TRBV19; size: -; D: TRBD1; J: TRBJ2-5; DNA: TGTGCCAGTAGTATAGATCACGGGACAGGGGGCCAAGAGACCCAGTACTTC; CDR3: CASSIDHGTGGQETQYF
V: TRBV2; size: -; D: -; J: TRBJ1-6; DNA: TGTGCCAGCAGTCTAAGACCGGGAAAAAGCAATTCACCCCTCCACTTT; CDR3: CASSLRPGKSNSPLHF
V: TRBV5-1; size: -; D: -; J: TRBJ1-2; DNA: TGCGCCAGCAGCAGCGGACCCTATGGCTACACCTTC; CDR3: CASSSGPYGYTF
V: TRBV6-4; size: -; D: TRBD1; J: TRBJ2-7; DNA: TGTGCCAGCAGTAATATCGGCGGGACAGGGCGCCAGTACTTC; CDR3: CASSNIGGTGRQYF
V: TRBV11-2; size: -; D: TRBD2; J: TRBJ2-3; DNA: TGTGCCAGCAGCTTAGGGCGGGGGACCCCTAGCACAGATACGCAGTATTTT; CDR3: CASSLGRGTPSTDTQYF
V: TRBV7-2; size: -; D: -; J: TRBJ1-1; DNA: TGTGCCAGCAGCATCAGGGGTGTGAGCGCGACTGAAGCTTTCTTT; CDR3: CASSIRGVSATEAFF
V: TRBV6-4; size: -; D: -; J: TRBJ2-1; DNA: TGTGCCAGCTCCCCCGAAGCGGGTGAGCAGTTCTTC; CDR3: CASSPEAGEQFF
V: TRBV30; size: -; D: -; J: TRBJ1-1; DNA: TGTGCCTGGAGTCTGATGAACACTGAAGCTTTCTTT; CDR3: CAWSLMNTEAFF
V: TRBV5-5; size: -; D: TRBD1; J: TRBJ1-4; DNA: TGTGCCAGCAGCTTGGGAACAGGGGGCAGGTCAACTAATGAAAAACTGTTTTTT; CDR3: CASSLGTGGRSTNEKLFF
V: TRBV7-9; size: -; D: -; J: TRBJ1-6; DNA: TGTGCCAGCAGCTTAGAACGAAATTCACCCCTCCACTTT; CDR3: CASSLERNSPLHF
V: TRBV7-2; size: -; D: -; J: TRBJ2-3; DNA: TGTGCCAGCAGCTGGCAGGGCTCCGCAGATACGCAGTATTTT; CDR3: CASSWQGSADTQYF
V: TRBV5-1; size: -; D: -; J: TRBJ2-7; DNA: TGCGCCAGCAGCCAAGATCGGACCGAGCAGTACTTC; CDR3: CASSQDRTEQYF
V: TRBV6-6; size: -; D: -; J: TRBJ1-5; DNA: TGTGCCAGCCTCCCAAGGGGCCAGGGTAGCAATCAGCCCCAGCATTTT; CDR3: CASLPRGQGSNQPQHF
V: TRBV6-5; size: -; D: TRBD1; J: TRBJ2-1; DNA: TGTGCCAGCAGTCAGGGGGATGAGCAGTTCTTC; CDR3: CASSQGDEQFF
V: TRBV19; size: few; D: TRBD1; J: TRBJ2-7; DNA: TGTGCCAGTACCCCGGGACAGGGTTACTACGAGCAGTACTTC; CDR3: CASTPGQGYYEQYF
V: TRBV4-3; size: -; D: -; J: TRBJ1-2; DNA: TGCGCCAGCAGCCAAGACGCGGGGGTCCGTGGCTACACCTTC; CDR3: CASSQDAGVRGYTF
V: TRBV10-1; size: few; D: -; J: TRBJ2-2; DNA: TGCGCCAGCAGTGGGGACCTATGGACCGGGGAGCTGTTTTTT; CDR3: CASSGDLWTGELFF
V: TRBV28; size: -; D: -; J: TRBJ1-2; DNA: TGTGCCAGCCGTTCTATGGGGGCTGGTGGCTACACCTTC; CDR3: CASRSMGAGGYTF
V: TRBV18; size: -; D: TRBD2; J: TRBJ2-3; DNA: TGTGCCAGCTCTGAACGGGGGGGCCCAGATACGCAGTATTTT; CDR3: CASSERGGPDTQYF
V: TRBV5-1; size: -; D: -; J: TRBJ1-4; DNA: TGCGCCAGCAGGGAGAGTGGGGCTCCTAATGAAAAACTGTTTTTT; CDR3: CASRESGAPNEKLFF
V: TRBV19; size: -; D: -; J: TRBJ1-5; DNA: TGTGCCAGTAGTATCTTCTTCAGGGGAAATCAGCCCCAGCATTTT; CDR3: CASSIFFRGNQPQHF
V: TRBV11-2; size: -; D: -; J: TRBJ1-2; DNA: TGTGCCAGCAGCCGGCAGAGATTCTATGGCTACACCTTC; CDR3: CASSRQRFYGYTF
V: TRBV7-2; size: -; D: TRBD2; J: TRBJ2-7; DNA: TGTGCCAGCAGCGCCGGGACTAGCGTCTACGAGCAGTACTTC; CDR3: CASSAGTSVYEQYF
V: TRBV2; size: -; D: TRBD2; J: TRBJ2-5; DNA: TGTGCCAGCAGCGGGACTAGCGGGGGGATGGAGACCCAGTACTTC; CDR3: CASSGTSGGMETQYF
V: TRBV7-9; size: -; D: -; J: TRBJ2-7; DNA: TGTGCCAGCAGCCCCGGGACCTCCTACGAGCAGTACTTC; CDR3: CASSPGTSYEQYF
V: TRBV5-5; size: -; D: -; J: TRBJ1-2; DNA: TGTGCCAGCAGCTTCGAGCCGGCGGCGTATGGCTACACCTTC; CDR3: CASSFEPAAYGYTF
V: TRBV6-5; size: -; D: TRBD1; J: TRBJ1-6; DNA: TGTGCCAGCGGGACAGGGTTGTCCTATTCACCCCTCCACTTT; CDR3: CASGTGLSYSPLHF
V: TRBV7-2; size: -; D: -; J: TRBJ2-7; DNA: TGTGCCAGCAGCTTCCCGGGGAAGGGAAAGGCCTACGAGCAGTACTTC; CDR3: CASSFPGKGKAYEQYF
V: TRBV5-6; size: -; D: -; J: TRBJ2-7; DNA: TGTGCCAGCAGCCTCGCGGGGTTCGGAGCCGAGCAGTACTTC; CDR3: CASSLAGFGAEQYF
V: TRBV9; size: -; D: -; J: TRBJ2-5; DNA: TGTGCCAGCAGCCCTCACTCCCAAGAGACCCAGTACTTC; CDR3: CASSPHSQETQYF
V: TRBV7-3; size: -; D: -; J: TRBJ1-1; DNA: TGTGCCAGCAGTCCCGGGATCCACACTGAAGCTTTCTTT; CDR3: CASSPGIHTEAFF
V: TRBV6-1; size: -; D: -; J: TRBJ2-4; DNA: TGTGCCAGCAGTGGAACCGCCCCCAAAAACATTCAGTACTTC; CDR3: CASSGTAPKNIQYF
V: TRBV27; size: -; D: -; J: TRBJ1-4; DNA: TGTGCCAGCACCTCAAGTGGACAGCTAACTAATGAAAAACTGTTTTTT; CDR3: CASTSSGQLTNEKLFF
V: TRBV5-6; size: -; D: -; J: TRBJ2-7; DNA: TGTGCCAGCAGCTTCCAGACAGGTTTCTTCTACGAGCAGTACTTC; CDR3: CASSFQTGFFYEQYF
V: TRBV29-1; size: -; D: -; J: TRBJ2-3; DNA: TGCAGCGTCAGGGAGAGGCGCACAGATACGCAGTATTTT; CDR3: CSVRERRTDTQYF
V: TRBV19; size: -; D: -; J: TRBJ2-1; DNA: TGTGCCACCCGCCCGGGAGACAGGGCCTACAATGAGCAGTTCTTC; CDR3: CATRPGDRAYNEQFF
V: TRBV27; size: -; D: -; J: TRBJ2-1; DNA: TGTGCCAGCAGTTTAGGTGAGGGGGGCGCCCACAATGAGCAGTTCTTC; CDR3: CASSLGEGGAHNEQFF
V: TRBV7-6; size: few; D: TRBD2; J: TRBJ2-1; DNA: TGTGCCAGCAGCCCGGTCGGGGGGGCCTACAATGAGCAGTTCTTC; CDR3: CASSPVGGAYNEQFF
V: TRBV9; size: once; D: -; J: TRBJ1-2; DNA: TGTGCCAGCAGCGCGCAGGGGTCCCTTAACTATGGCTACACCTTC; CDR3: CASSAQGSLNYGYTF